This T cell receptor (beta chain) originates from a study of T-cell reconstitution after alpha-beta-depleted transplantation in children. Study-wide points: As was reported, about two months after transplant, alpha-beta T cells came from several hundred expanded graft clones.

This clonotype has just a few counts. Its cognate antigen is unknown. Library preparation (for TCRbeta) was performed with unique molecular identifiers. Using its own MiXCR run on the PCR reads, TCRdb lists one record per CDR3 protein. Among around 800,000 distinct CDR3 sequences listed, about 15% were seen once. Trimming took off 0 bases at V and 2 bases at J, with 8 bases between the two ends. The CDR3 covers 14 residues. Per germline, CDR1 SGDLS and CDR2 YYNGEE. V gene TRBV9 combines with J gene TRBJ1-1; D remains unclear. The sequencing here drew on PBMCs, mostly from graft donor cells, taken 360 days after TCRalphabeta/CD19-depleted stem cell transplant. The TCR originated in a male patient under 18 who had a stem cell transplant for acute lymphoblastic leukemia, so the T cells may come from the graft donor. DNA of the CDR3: TGTGCCAGCAGCGTAGTGGCCCTTAACACTGAAGCTTTCTTT. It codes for CASSVVALNTEAFF. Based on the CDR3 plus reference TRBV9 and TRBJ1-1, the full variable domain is DSGVTQTPKHLITATGQRVTLRCSPRSGDLSVYWYQQSLDQGLQFLIQYYNGEERAKGNILERFSAQQFPDLHSELNLSSLELGDSALYFCASSVVALNTEAFFGQGTRLTVV.